This T cell receptor beta chain was obtained from a study of T cell repertoires in cytomegalovirus infection. For the study at large: CMV infection plus the matching HLA type was flagged by public TCR beta signatures. Study-level points and caveats: Individuals carrying CMV plus the relevant HLA were identified by cumulative frequency of public TCR beta families. In two of eight donors, the top clonotype was HLA-C-restricted CMV-specific.

On this clonotype itself: No antigen is known for it.

TCRdb fed the reads into MiXCR, producing one record per CDR3 protein. The top ten clones hold more than 20% of a sample with more than 500,000 distinct CDR3 sequences, approximately 17% of them seen once. The TCR was taken from a human donor in good health (CMV status not recorded). Some clones in this sample may be carry-over from other donors' samples. The sample was CD8+ T cells from PBMCs.

CDR3 region: CASRTTGAYEQYF. In DNA, the CDR3 is TGTGCCAGCAGAACGACAGGGGCCTACGAGCAGTACTTC. The chain combines TRBV27 with TRBJ2-7; 8 bases agree with TRBD1. With V trimmed by 6 bases and J by 2 bases, 3 bases remained unmatched. CDR1 and CDR2 (germline): MNHEY, SMNVEV (reference sequence). The CDR3 consists of 13 residues.